This T cell receptor (beta chain) was identified in a study of T cell changes during pregnancy in multiple sclerosis (dated by TCRdb to between 2018 and 2021). As for the study more broadly: The study examined how the T cell repertoire changed over the course of pregnancy in women with multiple sclerosis.

Libraries were constructed by the immunoSEQ multiplex PCR assay. TCRdb's version of the immuneACCESS table is confined to in-frame rearrangements and falls short of the full clone set. An unresolved V gene accounts for under half of the shortfall where checked; the remainder is of unknown origin. Within this sample are 50,000 to 65,000 clones, with 90% of them counted one time only. The top ten clonotypes cover roughly 2.1% of the sample. This clone has just one count. Its antigen is not yet known. Base qualities are not recorded, but no much larger clone differs from it by a single base. Trimmed from V: 4 bases; trimmed from J: 2 bases; junction bases lacking a gene match: 8. The CDR3 contains 15 residues, cysteine and phenylalanine counted. Here the CDR3 DNA is all that survives: 45 bases in frame from base 1. The germline V gene gives CDR1 as SGHDT and CDR2 as YYEEEE.

The sequence joins TRBV5-6 to TRBJ2-5, with 7 middle bases fitting TRBD2. The sequencing here drew on peripheral blood, taken in the first trimester of pregnancy. The TCR sequence derives from a female donor in good health, enrolled as a control in a pregnancy study. In nucleotides, the sequence is TGTGCCAGCAGCAAGTTCGCTAGCGGACAAGAGACCCAGTACTTC. Its amino acids are CASSKFASGQETQYF. This CDR3, with the reference TRBV5-6 and TRBJ2-5 proteins standing in past its ends, gives the full variable domain DAGVTQSPTHLIKTRGQQVTLRCSPKSGHDTVSWYQQALGQGPQFIFQYYEEEERQRGNFPDRFSGHQFPNYSSELNVNALLLGDSALYLCASSKFASGQETQYFGPGTRLLVL.